These 9 T cell receptor beta chains share one sample of origin, sequenced in a study of blood T cell repertoires in COVID-19. TCRdb's copy holds only in-frame clones and misses some; the assay was immunoSEQ multiplex PCR. The data contain fewer than 400,000 clones, 65% to 90% of them singletons. Sequencing was performed on PBMCs or T cells enriched from blood (not recorded which). Receptors originate from a man aged 25 to 40 who had recovered from COVID-19.

Only one count was recorded for this clone. The chain recombines TRBV7-2 with TRBJ2-3; 14 nucleotides match TRBD2. Unmatched junction bases numbered 3, after V lost 4 bases and J lost 3 bases. Germline CDR1 reads SGHTA; CDR2 reads FQGNSA. The CDR3 totals 16 residues. The CDR3 region is CASSSRLAGGTDTQYF. CDR3 nucleotides: TGTGCCAGCAGCTCCCGACTAGCGGGGGGGACAGATACGCAGTATTTT.

The chain uses TRBV5-5 and TRBJ2-5; tentatively, D is TRBD2 (6 bases). Germline-derived CDR1 and CDR2 are SGHKS and YYEKEE (reference sequence). V was pared by 4 bases and J by 1 base, with 14 bases between. The CDR3 contains 15 residues. CDR3 protein: CASSPRGGGQETQYF. CDR3 coding DNA: TGTGCCAGCAGCCCCCGGGGAGGAGGCCAAGAGACCCAGTACTTC.

V gene TRBV5-1 combines with J gene TRBJ2-1; 9 nucleotides agree with TRBD2. This CDR3 region has 15 residues. The V segment lost 4 bases and the J segment 3 bases; nucleotides outside the gene matches: 5. Germline CDR1 reads SGHRS; CDR2 reads YFSETQ. The DNA for the CDR3 is TGCGCCAGCAGCCAAGCGGGAGGATACTACAATGAGCAGTTCTTC. Residues: CASSQAGGYYNEQFF.

This chain joins TRBV7-6 and TRBJ2-7; D possibly corresponds to TRBD2 (6 bases). Germline CDR1 reads SGHVS; CDR2 reads FNYEAQ. Trimming cost V 7 bases and J 0 bases, with 22 bases left between them. This CDR3 contains 17 residues. The CDR3 DNA sequence: TGTGCCAGCACCTACGATTCGGAGGGGATCGGCTCCTACGAGCAGTACTTC. Its protein product is CASTYDSEGIGSYEQYF.

The J gene is TRBJ1-1, the V gene TRBV6-2 or TRBV6-3; 7 nucleotides align to TRBD1. The germline gives CDR1 MNHEY, CDR2 SVGEGT. The CDR3 has 15 residues. V lost 5 bases, J lost 1 base, and 7 bases stayed unmatched. CDR3 loop: CASSNDRERNTEAFF. CDR3 DNA: TGTGCCAGCAGTAACGACAGGGAGAGGAACACTGAAGCTTTCTTT.

This clone has just one count. This chain uses TRBV10-3 with TRBJ1-1; D perhaps matches TRBD1 (5 bases). With 7 bases removed from V and 3 bases from J, the gap between germline ends came to 6 bases. The germline gives CDR1 ENHRY, CDR2 SYGVKD. This CDR3 is built from 11 residues. The CDR3 region is CAITTDTEAFF. The CDR3 coding sequence is TGTGCCATCACGACAGACACTGAAGCTTTCTTT.

V is TRBV6-9 and J is TRBJ2-1, with 10 bases that match TRBD2. V trimming: 5 bases; J trimming: 1 base; junction bases outside the gene matches: 11. The germline V gene has CDR1 MNHGY and CDR2 SVAAGI. The CDR3 spans 18 residues. The chain's CDR3 is CASSPSAGGPHSYNEQFF. CDR3 DNA sequence: TGTGCCAGCAGTCCCTCAGCGGGAGGGCCGCATTCCTACAATGAGCAGTTCTTC.

This CDR3 is CASSQASTQETQYF. The CDR3 DNA sequence: TGCGCCAGCAGCCAAGCAAGTACCCAAGAGACCCAGTACTTC. The chain uses TRBV5-1 and TRBJ2-5; D is ambiguous. This CDR3 contains 14 residues. Trimming removed 4 bases from V and 1 base from J, with 11 bases in between. Per germline, CDR1 SGHRS and CDR2 YFSETQ.

This clone was detected a few times. Mismatch with germline at one junction end may stem from a read error. The CDR3 spells CASSLVDSWRVAF. The CDR3 DNA reads as TGTGCCAGCAGTTTAGTAGATTCCTGGAGAGTGGCCTTC. The chain couples TRBV28 to TRBJ1-2; the D is unclear. Germline V gene lookup returns CDR1 MDHEN and CDR2 SYDVKM. The CDR3 consists of 13 residues.